This T cell receptor beta chain was captured in a study of blood T cells in healthy people across ages. This CDR3 contains 13 residues. Per the germline V gene, CDR1 is MNHNS and CDR2 is SASEGT. Trimming removed 4 bases from V and 4 bases from J; junction bases left unmatched: 2. This clonotype has just a few counts. Samples had at least 7 million PBMCs isolated from them. The second PCR ran 7 to 11 cycles with a sample-barcoded 5' primer and J-beta primers. TCRdb re-called the 5' RACE reads with MiXCR, one entry per CDR3 protein. The sample lists roughly 800,000 distinct CDR3 sequences, 58% occurring once.

The rearrangement uses TRBV6-1 and TRBJ2-7; 9 bases align to TRBD1. This sequence originates from a young man in good health. The sample was blood. The DNA of the CDR3 is TGTGCCAGCAGTGTCGACAGGGGGTACGAGCAGTACTTC. Translating gives CASSVDRGYEQYF.